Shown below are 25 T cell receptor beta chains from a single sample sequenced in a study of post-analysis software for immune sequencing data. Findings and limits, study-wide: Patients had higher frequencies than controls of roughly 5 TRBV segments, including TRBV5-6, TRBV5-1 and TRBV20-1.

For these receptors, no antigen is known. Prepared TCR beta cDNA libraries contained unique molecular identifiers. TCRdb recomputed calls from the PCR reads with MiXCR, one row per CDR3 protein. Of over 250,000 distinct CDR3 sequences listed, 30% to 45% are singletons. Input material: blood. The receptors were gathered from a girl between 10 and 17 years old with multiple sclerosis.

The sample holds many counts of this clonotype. Written as DNA, the CDR3 is TGTGCCAGCAGCTTGGGAGGGGATAATTCACCCCTCCACTTT. Protein sequence: CASSLGGDNSPLHF. This chain links TRBV5-8 with TRBJ1-6, with D tentatively TRBD1 (5 bases). CDR1 is SGHTS, CDR2 YDEGEE, per germline. CDR3 length: 14 amino acids. V lost 0 bases to trimming and J lost 5 bases, with 6 bases between them.

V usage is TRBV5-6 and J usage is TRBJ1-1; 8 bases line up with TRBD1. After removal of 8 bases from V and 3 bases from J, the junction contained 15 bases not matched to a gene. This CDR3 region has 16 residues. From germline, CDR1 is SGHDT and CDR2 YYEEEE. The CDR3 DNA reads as TGTGCCAGTCAACACCTCGAGACAGGGGTCGACACTGAAGCTTTCTTT. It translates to CASQHLETGVDTEAFF.

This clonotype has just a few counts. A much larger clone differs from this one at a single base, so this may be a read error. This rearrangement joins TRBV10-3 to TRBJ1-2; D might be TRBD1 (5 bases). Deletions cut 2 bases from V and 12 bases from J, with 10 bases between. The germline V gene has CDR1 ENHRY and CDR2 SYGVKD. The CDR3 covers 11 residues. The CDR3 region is CAISEGGGHTF. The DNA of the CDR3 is TGTGCCATCAGTGAGGGGGGAGGCCACACCTTC.

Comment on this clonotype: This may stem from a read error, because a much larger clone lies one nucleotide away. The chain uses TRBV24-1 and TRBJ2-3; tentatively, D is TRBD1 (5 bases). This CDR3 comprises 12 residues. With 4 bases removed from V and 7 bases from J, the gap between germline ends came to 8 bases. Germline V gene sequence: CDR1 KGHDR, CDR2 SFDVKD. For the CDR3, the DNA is TGTGCCACCAGTGAGGGGCGAAATACGCAGTATTTT. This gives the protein CATSEGRNTQYF.

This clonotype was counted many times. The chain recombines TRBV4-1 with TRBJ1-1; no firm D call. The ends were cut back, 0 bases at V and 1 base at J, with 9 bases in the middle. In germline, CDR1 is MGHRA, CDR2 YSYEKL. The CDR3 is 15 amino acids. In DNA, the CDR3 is TGCGCCAGCAGCCAAGATCGATCTGGGAACACTGAAGCTTTCTTT. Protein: CASSQDRSGNTEAFF.

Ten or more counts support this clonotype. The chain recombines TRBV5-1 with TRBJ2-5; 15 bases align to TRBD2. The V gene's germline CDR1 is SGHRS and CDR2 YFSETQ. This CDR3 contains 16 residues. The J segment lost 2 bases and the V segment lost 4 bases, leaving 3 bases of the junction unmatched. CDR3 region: CASSRGLAGGQETQYF. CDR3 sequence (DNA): TGCGCCAGCAGCCGAGGACTAGCGGGAGGGCAAGAGACCCAGTACTTC.

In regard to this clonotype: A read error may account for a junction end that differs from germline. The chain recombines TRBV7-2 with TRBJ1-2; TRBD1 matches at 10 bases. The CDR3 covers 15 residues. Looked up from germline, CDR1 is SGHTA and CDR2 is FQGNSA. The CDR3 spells CVSSSRTGGAYGYTF. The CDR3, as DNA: TGTGTCAGCAGCTCCCGGACAGGGGGAGCCTATGGCTACACCTTC.

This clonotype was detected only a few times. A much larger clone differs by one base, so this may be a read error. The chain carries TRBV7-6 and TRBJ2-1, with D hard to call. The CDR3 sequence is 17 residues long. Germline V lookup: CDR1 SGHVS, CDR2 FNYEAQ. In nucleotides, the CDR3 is TGTGCCAGCAGCTTAGCCATTTCCGGACGTCTCTACAATGGGCAGTTCTTC. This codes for CASSLAISGRLYNGQFF.

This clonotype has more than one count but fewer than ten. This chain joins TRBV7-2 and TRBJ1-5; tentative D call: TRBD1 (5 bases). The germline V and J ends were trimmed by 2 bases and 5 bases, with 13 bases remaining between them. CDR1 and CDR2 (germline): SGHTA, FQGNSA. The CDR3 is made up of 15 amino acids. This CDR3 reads CASSLQFAGDQPQHF. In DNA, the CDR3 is TGTGCCAGCAGCTTACAGTTCGCGGGGGATCAGCCCCAGCATTTT.

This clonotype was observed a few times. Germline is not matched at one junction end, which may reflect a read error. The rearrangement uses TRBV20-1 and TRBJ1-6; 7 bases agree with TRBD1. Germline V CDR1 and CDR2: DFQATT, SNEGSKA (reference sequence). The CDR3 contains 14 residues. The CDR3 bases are TGCAGTGCTAGAGAGAACAGGGGCCACTCACCCCGCCACTTT. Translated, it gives CSARENRGHSPRHF.

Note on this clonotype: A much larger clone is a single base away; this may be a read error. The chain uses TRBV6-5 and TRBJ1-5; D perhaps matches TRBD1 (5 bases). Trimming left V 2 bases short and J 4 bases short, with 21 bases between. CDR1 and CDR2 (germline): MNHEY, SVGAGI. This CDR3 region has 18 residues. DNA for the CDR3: TGTGCCAGCAGTTACCCGAGTGGCGGGGGAGGGAAGAATCAGCCCCAGCATTTT. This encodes CASSYPSGGGGKNQPQHF.

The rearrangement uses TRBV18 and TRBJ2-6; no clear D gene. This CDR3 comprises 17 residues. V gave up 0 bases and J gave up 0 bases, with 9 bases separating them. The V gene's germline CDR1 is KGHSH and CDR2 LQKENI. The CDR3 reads CASSPPRQSSGANVLTF. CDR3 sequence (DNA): TGTGCCAGCTCACCACCTCGGCAGTCCTCTGGGGCCAACGTCCTGACTTTC.

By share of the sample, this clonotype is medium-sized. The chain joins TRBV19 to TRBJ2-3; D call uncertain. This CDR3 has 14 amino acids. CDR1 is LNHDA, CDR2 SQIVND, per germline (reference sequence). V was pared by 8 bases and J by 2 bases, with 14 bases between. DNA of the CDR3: TGTGCCAGTGAGTCTGGTCAGGTCACAGATACGCAGTATTTT. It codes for CASESGQVTDTQYF.

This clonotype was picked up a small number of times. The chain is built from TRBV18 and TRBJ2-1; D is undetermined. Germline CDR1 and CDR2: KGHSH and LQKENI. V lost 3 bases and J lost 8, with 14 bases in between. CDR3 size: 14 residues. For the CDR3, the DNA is TGTGCCAGCTCACCCGGCGTAGCTTCGGATGAGCAGTTCTTC. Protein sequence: CASSPGVASDEQFF.

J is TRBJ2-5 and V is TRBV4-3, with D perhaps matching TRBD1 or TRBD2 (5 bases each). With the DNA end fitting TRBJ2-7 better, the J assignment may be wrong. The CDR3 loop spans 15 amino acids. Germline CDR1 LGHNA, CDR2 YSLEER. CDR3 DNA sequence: TGCGCCAGCAGCCAAGTCATGGGGGACCCCTACGAGCAGTACTTC. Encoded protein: CASSQVMGDPYEQYF.

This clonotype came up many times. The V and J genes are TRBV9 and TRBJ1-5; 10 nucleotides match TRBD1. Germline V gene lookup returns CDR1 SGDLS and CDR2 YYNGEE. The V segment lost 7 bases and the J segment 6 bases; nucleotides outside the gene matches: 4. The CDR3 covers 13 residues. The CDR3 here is CASGDRGLQPQHF. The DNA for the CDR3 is TGTGCCAGCGGGGACAGGGGCCTTCAGCCCCAGCATTTT.

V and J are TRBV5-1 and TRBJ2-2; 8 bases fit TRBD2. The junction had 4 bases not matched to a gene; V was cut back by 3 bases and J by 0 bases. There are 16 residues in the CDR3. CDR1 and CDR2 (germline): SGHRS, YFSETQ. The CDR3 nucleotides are TGCGCCAGCAGCTGGCTAGCGGGCGCGAACACCGGGGAGCTGTTTTTT. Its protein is CASSWLAGANTGELFF.

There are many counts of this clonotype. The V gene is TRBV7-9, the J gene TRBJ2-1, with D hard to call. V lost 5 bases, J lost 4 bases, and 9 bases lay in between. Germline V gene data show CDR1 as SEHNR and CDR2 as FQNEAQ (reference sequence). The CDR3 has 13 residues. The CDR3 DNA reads TGTGCCAGCAGCCGGACCGTTTACAATGAGCAGTTCTTC. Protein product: CASSRTVYNEQFF.

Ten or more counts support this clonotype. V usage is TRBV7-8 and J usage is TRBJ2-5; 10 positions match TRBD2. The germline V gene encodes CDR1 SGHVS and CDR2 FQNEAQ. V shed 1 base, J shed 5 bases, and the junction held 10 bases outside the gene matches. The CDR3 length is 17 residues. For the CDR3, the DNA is TGTGCCAGCAGCTTAGTAGCTAGCGGGAGTATCGGGGAGACCCAGTACTTC. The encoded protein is CASSLVASGSIGETQYF.

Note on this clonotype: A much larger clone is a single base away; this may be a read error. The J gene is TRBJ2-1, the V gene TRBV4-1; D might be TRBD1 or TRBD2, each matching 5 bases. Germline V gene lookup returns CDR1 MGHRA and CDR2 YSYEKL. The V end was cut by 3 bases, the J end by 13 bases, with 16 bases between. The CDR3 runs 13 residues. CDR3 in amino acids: CASSHQQDSGQFF. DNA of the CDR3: TGCGCCAGCAGCCACCAACAGGACTCGGGACAGTTCTTC.

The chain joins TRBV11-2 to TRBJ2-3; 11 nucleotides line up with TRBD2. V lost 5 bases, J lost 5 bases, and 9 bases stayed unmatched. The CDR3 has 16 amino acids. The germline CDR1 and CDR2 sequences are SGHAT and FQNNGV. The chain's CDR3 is CASSPRSGRARDTQYF. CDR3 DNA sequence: TGTGCCAGCAGCCCCCGTAGCGGGAGGGCCAGAGATACGCAGTATTTT.

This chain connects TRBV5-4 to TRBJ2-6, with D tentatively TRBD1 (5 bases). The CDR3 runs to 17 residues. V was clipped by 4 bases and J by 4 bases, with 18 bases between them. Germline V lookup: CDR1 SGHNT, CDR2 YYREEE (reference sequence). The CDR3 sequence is CASSLPSGMAGANVLTF. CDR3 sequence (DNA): TGTGCCAGCAGCCTGCCGTCAGGGATGGCGGGGGCCAACGTCCTGACTTTC.

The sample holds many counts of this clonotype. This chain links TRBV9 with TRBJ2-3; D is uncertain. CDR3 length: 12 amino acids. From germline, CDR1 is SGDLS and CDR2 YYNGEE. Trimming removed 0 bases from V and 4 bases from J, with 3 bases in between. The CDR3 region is CASSVGADTQYF. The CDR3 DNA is TGTGCCAGCAGCGTAGGGGCAGATACGCAGTATTTT.

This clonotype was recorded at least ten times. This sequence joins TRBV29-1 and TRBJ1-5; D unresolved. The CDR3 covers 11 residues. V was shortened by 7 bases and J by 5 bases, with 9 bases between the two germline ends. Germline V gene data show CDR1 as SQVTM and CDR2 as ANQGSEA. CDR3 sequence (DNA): TGCAGCGCGGGAGCAGATCAGCCCCAGCATTTT. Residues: CSAGADQPQHF.

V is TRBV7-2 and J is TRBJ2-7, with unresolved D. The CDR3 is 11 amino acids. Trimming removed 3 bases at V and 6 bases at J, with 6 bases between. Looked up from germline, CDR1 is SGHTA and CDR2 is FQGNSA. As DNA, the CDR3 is TGTGCCAGCAGCTTTGATCTCGAGCAGTACTTC. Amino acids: CASSFDLEQYF.